One sample yielded the 5 T cell receptor beta chains listed below, sequenced in a study of shared clonotypes between healthy human individuals. Data came from immunoSEQ multiplex PCR; TCRdb stores just in-frame clones and leaves some out. Here the sample spans a few million clones, approximately 92% being singletons. Input material: naive CD4+ T cells sorted from blood. Subset reported: CD45RA+ positively selected. The receptors were gathered from a man aged 18 to 29 in good health.

This chain links TRBV6-1 with TRBJ2-1; D perhaps matches TRBD1 (6 bases). Per germline, CDR1 MNHNS and CDR2 SASEGT. The CDR3 runs 15 residues. Trimming left V 1 base short and J 4 bases short, with 11 bases between. The CDR3 loop reads CASSEGRGRYNEQFF. DNA of the CDR3: TGTGCCAGCAGTGAAGGAAGGGGGAGATACAATGAGCAGTTCTTC.

This chain connects TRBV20-1 to TRBJ2-1; D not resolved. V was trimmed by 6 bases and J by 8 bases, leaving 8 bases between them. The CDR3 has 10 residues. Germline V gene data show CDR1 as DFQATT and CDR2 as SNEGSKA (reference sequence). The CDR3 nucleotides read TGCAGTGCCCCTGACGATGAGCAGTTCTTC. This gives the protein CSAPDDEQFF.

The CDR3 region has the DNA TGTGCCAGCAGTTACTCGGAGGGGGGGGGTCAGCCCCAGCATTTT. Translating gives CASSYSEGGGQPQHF. The chain recombines TRBV6-5 with TRBJ1-5, with a weak D call TRBD1 (6 bases). The germline gives CDR1 MNHEY, CDR2 SVGAGI. The V end was cut by 0 bases, the J end by 6 bases, with 12 bases between. The CDR3 is 15 residues long.

This sequence joins TRBV10-1 and TRBJ2-5; perhaps TRBD2 as D (6 bases). Germline V lookup: CDR1 WNHNN, CDR2 SYGVQD (reference sequence). There are 13 residues in the CDR3. The V end was cut by 8 bases, the J end by 5 bases, with 15 bases between. This CDR3 reads CASGPGGQETQYF. The DNA of the CDR3 is TGCGCCAGCGGACCCGGAGGGCAGGAGACCCAGTACTTC.

The CDR3 coding sequence is TGCGCCAGCAGCCAGTCCCGGGACAGGAATAATTCACCCCTCCACTTT. Encoded protein: CASSQSRDRNNSPLHF. V and J are TRBV4-3 and TRBJ1-6; TRBD1 matches at 8 bases. The germline V gene encodes CDR1 LGHNA and CDR2 YSLEER. V trimming: 3 bases; J trimming: 5 bases; junction bases outside the gene matches: 6. The CDR3 has 16 amino acids.